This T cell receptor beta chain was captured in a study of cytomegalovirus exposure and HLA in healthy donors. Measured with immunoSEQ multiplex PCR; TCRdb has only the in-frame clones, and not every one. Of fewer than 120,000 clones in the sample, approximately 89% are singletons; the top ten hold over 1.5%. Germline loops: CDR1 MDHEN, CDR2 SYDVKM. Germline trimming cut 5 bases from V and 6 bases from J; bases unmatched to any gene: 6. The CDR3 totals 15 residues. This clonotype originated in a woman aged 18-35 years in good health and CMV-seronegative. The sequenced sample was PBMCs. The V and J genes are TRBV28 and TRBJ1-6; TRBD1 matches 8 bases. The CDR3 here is CASSQTGESNSPLHF. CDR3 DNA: TGTGCCAGCAGTCAGACAGGGGAGAGTAATTCACCCCTCCACTTT.